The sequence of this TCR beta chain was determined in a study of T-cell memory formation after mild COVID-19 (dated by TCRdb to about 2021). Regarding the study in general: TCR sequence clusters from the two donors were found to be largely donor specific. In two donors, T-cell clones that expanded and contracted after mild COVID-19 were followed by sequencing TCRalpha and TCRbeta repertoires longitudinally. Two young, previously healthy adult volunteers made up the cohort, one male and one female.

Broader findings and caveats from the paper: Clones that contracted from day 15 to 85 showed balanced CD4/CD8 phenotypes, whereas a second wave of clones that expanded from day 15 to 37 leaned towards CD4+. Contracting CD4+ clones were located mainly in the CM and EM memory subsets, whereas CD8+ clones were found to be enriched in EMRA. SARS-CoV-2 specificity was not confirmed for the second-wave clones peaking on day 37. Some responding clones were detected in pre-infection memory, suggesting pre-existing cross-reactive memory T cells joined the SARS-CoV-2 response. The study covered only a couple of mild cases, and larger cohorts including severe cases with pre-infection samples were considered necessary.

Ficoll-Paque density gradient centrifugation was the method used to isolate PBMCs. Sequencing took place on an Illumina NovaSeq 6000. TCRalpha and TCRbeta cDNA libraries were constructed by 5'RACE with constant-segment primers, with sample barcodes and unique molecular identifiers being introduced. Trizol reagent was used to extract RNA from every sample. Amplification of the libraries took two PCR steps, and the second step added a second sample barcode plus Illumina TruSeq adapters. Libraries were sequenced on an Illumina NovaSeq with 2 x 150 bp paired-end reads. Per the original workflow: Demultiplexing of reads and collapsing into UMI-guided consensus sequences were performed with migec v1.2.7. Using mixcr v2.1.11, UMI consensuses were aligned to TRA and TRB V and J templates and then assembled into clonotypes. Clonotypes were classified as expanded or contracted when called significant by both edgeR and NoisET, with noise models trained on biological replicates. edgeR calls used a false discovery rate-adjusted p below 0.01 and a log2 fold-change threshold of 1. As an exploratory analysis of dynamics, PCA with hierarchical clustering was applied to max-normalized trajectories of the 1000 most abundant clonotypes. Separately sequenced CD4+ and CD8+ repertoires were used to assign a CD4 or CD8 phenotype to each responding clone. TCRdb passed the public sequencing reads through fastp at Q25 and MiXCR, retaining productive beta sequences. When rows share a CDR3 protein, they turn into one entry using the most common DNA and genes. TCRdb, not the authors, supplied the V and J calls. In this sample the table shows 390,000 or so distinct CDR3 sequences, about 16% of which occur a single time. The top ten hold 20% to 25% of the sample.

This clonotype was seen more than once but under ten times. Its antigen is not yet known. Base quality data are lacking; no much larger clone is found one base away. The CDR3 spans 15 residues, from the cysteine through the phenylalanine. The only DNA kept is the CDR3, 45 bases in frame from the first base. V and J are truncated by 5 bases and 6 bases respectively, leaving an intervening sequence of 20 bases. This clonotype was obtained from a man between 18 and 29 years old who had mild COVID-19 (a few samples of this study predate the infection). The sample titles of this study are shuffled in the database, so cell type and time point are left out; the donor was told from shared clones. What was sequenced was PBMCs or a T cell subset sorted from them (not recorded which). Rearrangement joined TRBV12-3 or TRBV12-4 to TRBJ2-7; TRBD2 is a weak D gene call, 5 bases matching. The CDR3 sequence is CASSPRTGESREQYF. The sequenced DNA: TGTGCCAGCAGTCCACGGACTGGGGAGTCTCGCGAGCAGTACTTC.